These T cell receptor beta chains were read from a single sample in a study of T cell responses to AZD1222 COVID-19 vaccine. The assay was immunoSEQ multiplex PCR, and TCRdb's table has in-frame clones only and misses some. The profile shows about 170,000 clones, around nine tenths of them singletons. Sequencing used peripheral blood, obtained 28 days after the second AZD1222 dose. Receptors originate from an adult who received the AZD1222 COVID-19 vaccine. Both conserved end residues are part of each CDR3. Each record gives: clone size, D gene, J gene, V gene, CDR3 protein, CDR3 DNA. D genes are given only for firm matches. Where a row states a size, it is once, few, many or the class of an expanded clone; other rows omit it.

>.|.|TRBJ1-1|TRBV13
CASSPEGESEAFF
TGTGCCAGCAGCCCAGAGGGGGAATCTGAAGCTTTCTTT
>.|.|TRBJ2-1|TRBV11-2
CASSFYGPRVVKQFF
TGTGCCAGCAGCTTCTATGGGCCCCGGGTAGTTAAGCAGTTCTTC
>.|.|TRBJ2-2|TRBV12-3/TRBV12-4
CASSLARELFF
TGTGCCAGCAGTTTAGCCCGGGAGCTGTTTTTT
>.|.|TRBJ1-2|TRBV14
CASSPWTDFNYGYTF
TGTGCCAGCAGCCCCTGGACAGATTTTAACTATGGCTACACCTTC
>.|.|TRBJ2-5|TRBV3-1/TRBV3-2
CASSQSGRIQETQYF
TGTGCCAGCAGCCAATCTGGACGGATCCAAGAGACCCAGTACTTC
>.|TRBD2|TRBJ2-3|TRBV5-1
CASSLYGLAGGISTDTQYF
TGCGCCAGCAGCCTATACGGACTAGCGGGGGGGATAAGCACAGATACGCAGTATTTT
>.|.|TRBJ2-7|TRBV7-2
CASSLPGTYEQYF
TGTGCCAGCAGCTTACCCGGAACCTACGAGCAGTACTTC
>.|.|TRBJ1-1|TRBV19
CASSIDGAARGTEAFF
TGTGCCAGTAGTATAGATGGGGCCGCCAGGGGCACTGAAGCTTTCTTT
>few|.|TRBJ1-1|TRBV7-2
CASSLVLNTEAFF
TGTGCCAGCAGCTTAGTACTGAACACTGAAGCTTTCTTT
>.|.|TRBJ1-2|TRBV5-1
CASSAPDSYGYTF
TGCGCCAGCAGCGCCCCGGACAGCTATGGCTACACCTTC
>.|TRBD1|TRBJ2-7|TRBV7-8
CASSPRQGIIYEQYF
TGTGCCAGCAGCCCCCGACAGGGGATAATATACGAGCAGTACTTC